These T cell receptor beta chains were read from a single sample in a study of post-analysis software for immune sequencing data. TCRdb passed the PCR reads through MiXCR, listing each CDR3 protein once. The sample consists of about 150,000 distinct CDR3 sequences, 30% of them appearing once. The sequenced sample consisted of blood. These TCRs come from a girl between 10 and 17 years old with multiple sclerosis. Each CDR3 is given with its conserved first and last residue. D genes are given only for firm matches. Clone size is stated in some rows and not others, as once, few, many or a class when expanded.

CDR3nt: TGTGCCAGCAGCTCCCCCCCGGGGGTTAAAAGGGAGACCCAGTACTTC; CDR3aa: CASSSPPGVKRETQYF; j_gene: TRBJ2-5; d_gene: NA; abundance: few; v_gene: TRBV7-9
CDR3nt: TGCGCCAGCAGCCTAGGACTAGCGGGACGCAATGAGCAGTTCTTC; CDR3aa: CASSLGLAGRNEQFF; j_gene: TRBJ2-1; d_gene: TRBD2; abundance: many; v_gene: TRBV5-1
CDR3nt: TGTGCCGGCAGTTTTATAGCGGGAGGACGGTACGAGCAGTACTTC; CDR3aa: CAGSFIAGGRYEQYF; j_gene: TRBJ2-7; d_gene: TRBD2; abundance: few; v_gene: TRBV27
CDR3nt: TGCGCCAGCAGTGAAGATGGAGCTAACTATGGCTACACCTTC; CDR3aa: CASSEDGANYGYTF; j_gene: TRBJ1-2; d_gene: NA; abundance: few; v_gene: TRBV10-2
CDR3nt: TGTGCCAGCTCACCATATGCAGGGTTCGACACTGAAGCTTTCTTT; CDR3aa: CASSPYAGFDTEAFF; j_gene: TRBJ1-1; d_gene: NA; abundance: few; v_gene: TRBV18
CDR3nt: TGTGCCAGCAGTCTCTACAGGGGGACTGAAGCTTTCTTT; CDR3aa: CASSLYRGTEAFF; j_gene: TRBJ1-1; d_gene: TRBD1; abundance: NA; v_gene: TRBV12-3/TRBV12-4
CDR3nt: TGTGCCAGCAGCTCTCGGACAGAAAACTATGGCTACACCTTC; CDR3aa: CASSSRTENYGYTF; j_gene: TRBJ1-2; d_gene: NA; abundance: many; v_gene: TRBV11-2
CDR3nt: TGCAGCGGCGGGGACAGGGTCACAGATGCGCAGTATTTT; CDR3aa: CSGGDRVTDAQYF; j_gene: TRBJ2-3; d_gene: TRBD1; abundance: NA; v_gene: TRBV29-1
CDR3nt: TGTGCCAGCAGTTACTATACAGGGCCCGGGGAGCTGTTTTTT; CDR3aa: CASSYYTGPGELFF; j_gene: TRBJ2-2; d_gene: NA; abundance: NA; v_gene: TRBV6-6
CDR3nt: TGCGCCAGCAGCCAAGATAGAGCGGGAGGGCCGAAAGATACGCAGTATTTT; CDR3aa: CASSQDRAGGPKDTQYF; j_gene: TRBJ2-3; d_gene: TRBD2; abundance: many; v_gene: TRBV4-1
CDR3nt: TGTGCCACCAGCAGAGGCCAGGGGTGGACAGATACGCAGTATTTT; CDR3aa: CATSRGQGWTDTQYF; j_gene: TRBJ2-3; d_gene: NA; abundance: NA; v_gene: TRBV15
CDR3nt: TGTGCCATCAGTGACACAGGGATAGGTGGAAACACCATATATTTT; CDR3aa: CAISDTGIGGNTIYF; j_gene: TRBJ1-3; d_gene: NA; abundance: once; v_gene: TRBV10-3
CDR3nt: TGTGCCAGCAGCCGGACTAGCGCGAGCTCCTACAATGAGCAGTTCTTC; CDR3aa: CASSRTSASSYNEQFF; j_gene: TRBJ2-1; d_gene: TRBD2; abundance: NA; v_gene: TRBV3-1
CDR3nt: TGCAGTGCATCTCGGAGCGGACTAGCGGGGGGAGGGCAGTTCTTC; CDR3aa: CSASRSGLAGGGQFF; j_gene: TRBJ2-1; d_gene: TRBD2; abundance: many; v_gene: TRBV20-1
CDR3nt: TGTACCAGCATGATAGCGGGAGTTGCTTTCGATGAGCAGTTCTTC; CDR3aa: CTSMIAGVAFDEQFF; j_gene: TRBJ2-1; d_gene: TRBD2; abundance: NA; v_gene: TRBV2
CDR3nt: TGCGCCAGCAGCCAAGGTTGGGGTTCGCAGCCCCAGCATTTT; CDR3aa: CASSQGWGSQPQHF; j_gene: TRBJ1-5; d_gene: NA; abundance: many; v_gene: TRBV4-1
CDR3nt: TGTGCCAGCAGTCCCCCCGGGACAGGGATTCTGAACACTGAAGCTTTCTTT; CDR3aa: CASSPPGTGILNTEAFF; j_gene: TRBJ1-1; d_gene: TRBD1; abundance: few; v_gene: TRBV28
CDR3nt: TGTGCCAGCAGTTTGTGGGGTCGCCAGCCCCAGCATTTT; CDR3aa: CASSLWGRQPQHF; j_gene: TRBJ1-5; d_gene: NA; abundance: NA; v_gene: TRBV27
CDR3nt: TGTGCCAGCAGTGAATCTGGGGCAGAAAAACTGTTTTTT; CDR3aa: CASSESGAEKLFF; j_gene: TRBJ1-4; d_gene: NA; abundance: NA; v_gene: TRBV25-1
CDR3nt: TGTGCCAGCAGCCGGACAGGGGGTAACAATGAGCAGTTCTTC; CDR3aa: CASSRTGGNNEQFF; j_gene: TRBJ2-1; d_gene: TRBD1; abundance: many; v_gene: TRBV5-5
CDR3nt: TGTGCCAGCAGTGACCCTAGCGGGAGCGCGCCAAATGAGCAGTTCTTC; CDR3aa: CASSDPSGSAPNEQFF; j_gene: TRBJ2-1; d_gene: TRBD2; abundance: NA; v_gene: TRBV25-1
CDR3nt: TGTGCCAGCAGCCACGGACAGGGAAAGTACTTC; CDR3aa: CASSHGQGKYF; j_gene: TRBJ2-5; d_gene: TRBD1; abundance: many; v_gene: TRBV7-9
CDR3nt: TGTGCCAGCAGTTCGGGACTAGCGGGAGACAATGAGCAGTACTTC; CDR3aa: CASSSGLAGDNEQYF; j_gene: TRBJ2-7; d_gene: TRBD2; abundance: NA; v_gene: TRBV12-3/TRBV12-4
CDR3nt: TGTGCCAGCAGCCCAGACCGGGAGACCCAGTACTTC; CDR3aa: CASSPDRETQYF; j_gene: TRBJ2-5; d_gene: NA; abundance: few; v_gene: TRBV3-1
CDR3nt: TGTGCCATCAGGGACAGGGGGTACTCAACCTACGAGCAGTACTTC; CDR3aa: CAIRDRGYSTYEQYF; j_gene: TRBJ2-7; d_gene: TRBD1; abundance: many; v_gene: TRBV10-3
CDR3nt: TGTGCCATTGGGACAGGGGGGGACTACGAGCAGTACTTC; CDR3aa: CAIGTGGDYEQYF; j_gene: TRBJ2-7; d_gene: TRBD1; abundance: many; v_gene: TRBV10-3
CDR3nt: TGTGCCAGCAGTACAGGGTTAATTGGCGAGCAGTACTTC; CDR3aa: CASSTGLIGEQYF; j_gene: TRBJ2-7; d_gene: NA; abundance: NA; v_gene: TRBV12-3/TRBV12-4
CDR3nt: TGTGCCAGTATCTCCCGGGACGGGGCCTATCAGCCCCAGCATTTT; CDR3aa: CASISRDGAYQPQHF; j_gene: TRBJ1-5; d_gene: NA; abundance: NA; v_gene: TRBV19
CDR3nt: TGTGCTAGCAGTTTTTTCCGGGTCTATGACTACACCTTC; CDR3aa: CASSFFRVYDYTF; j_gene: TRBJ1-2; d_gene: NA; abundance: NA; v_gene: TRBV28
CDR3nt: TGTGCCAGCAGCTTAGGGGATAGAGGACAGCCCCAGCATTTT; CDR3aa: CASSLGDRGQPQHF; j_gene: TRBJ1-5; d_gene: NA; abundance: few; v_gene: TRBV7-2
CDR3nt: TGTGCCAGCAGTTACTTGGCAGAATATGGCTACACCTTC; CDR3aa: CASSYLAEYGYTF; j_gene: TRBJ1-2; d_gene: NA; abundance: many; v_gene: TRBV6-6
CDR3nt: TGCGCCAGCAGCTTTAGAAGTGGACTAGCGGGCACCCACGAGCAGTACTTC; CDR3aa: CASSFRSGLAGTHEQYF; j_gene: TRBJ2-7; d_gene: TRBD2; abundance: NA; v_gene: TRBV5-1
CDR3nt: TGCAGTGCTAGAGGGAGTGGCTTGAACACTGAAGCTTTCTTT; CDR3aa: CSARGSGLNTEAFF; j_gene: TRBJ1-1; d_gene: NA; abundance: NA; v_gene: TRBV20-1
CDR3nt: TGCGCCAGCAGCTCGTCCGGGACAGGGACCTATGGCTACACCTTC; CDR3aa: CASSSSGTGTYGYTF; j_gene: TRBJ1-2; d_gene: TRBD1; abundance: many; v_gene: TRBV5-1
CDR3nt: TGTGCCAGCAGCCCGACCAGAATGGGGCGCGTGGGCACCGGGGAGCTGTTTTTT; CDR3aa: CASSPTRMGRVGTGELFF; j_gene: TRBJ2-2; d_gene: NA; abundance: once; v_gene: TRBV7-2
CDR3nt: TGTGCCAGCAGGCCCTATTCAGGGGGACTAGCCCCAAACATTCAGTACTTC; CDR3aa: CASRPYSGGLAPNIQYF; j_gene: TRBJ2-4; d_gene: TRBD2; abundance: many; v_gene: TRBV12-3/TRBV12-4
CDR3nt: TGTGCCAGCAGCCCTTGGGTAAATAATTCACCCCTCCACTTT; CDR3aa: CASSPWVNNSPLHF; j_gene: TRBJ1-6; d_gene: NA; abundance: few; v_gene: TRBV12-3/TRBV12-4